The 23 T cell receptor beta chains below were found in one sample sequenced in a study of cytomegalovirus exposure and HLA in healthy donors. A multiplex PCR was run with 60 Vbeta primers and 13 Jbeta primers. Assay: immunoSEQ multiplex PCR; the TCRdb copy retains only in-frame clones and omits some. Of approximately 160,000 clones detected, approximately 84% appear once; the ten largest clones hold around 3.2%. Sequencing used PBMCs. These receptors were collected from a woman aged 45 to 65 in good health and CMV-seropositive.

This chain links TRBV28 with TRBJ1-4, with D maybe TRBD1 (6 bases). The CDR3 runs to 14 residues. Germline-derived CDR1 and CDR2 are MDHEN and SYDVKM. With 5 bases removed from V and 8 bases from J, the gap between germline ends came to 15 bases. Here the CDR3 reads CASSKQGVAEKLFF. In DNA form, the CDR3 reads TGTGCCAGCAGTAAACAGGGAGTAGCGGAAAAACTGTTTTTT.

The V gene is TRBV11-2, the J gene TRBJ1-3; maybe TRBD1 (5 bases). This CDR3 is built from 15 residues. The V end lost 5 bases, the J end lost 2 bases, and 13 bases lay between the germline ends. Germline values: CDR1 SGHAT, CDR2 FQNNGV. CDR3 nucleotides: TGTGCCAGCAGCCCCCGACAGCCTCCTGGAAACACCATATATTTT. This translates into CASSPRQPPGNTIYF.

V is TRBV25-1 and J is TRBJ1-1; D is ambiguous. Trimming left V 5 bases short and J 1 base short, with 8 bases between. This CDR3 is 13 amino acids long. Germline loops: CDR1 MGHDK, CDR2 SYGVNS. The CDR3 region is CASSQTRNTEAFF. CDR3 nucleotide sequence: TGTGCCAGCAGTCAGACAAGGAACACTGAAGCTTTCTTT.

This clone was seen once. The chain recombines TRBV7-8 with TRBJ2-1; D ambiguous. The CDR3 is 13 amino acids. The V end was cut by 5 bases, the J end by 4 bases, with 9 bases between. Germline CDR1 is SGHVS and CDR2 is FQNEAQ. The CDR3 coding sequence is TGTGCCAGCAGCCCTCCGGGTTACAATGAGCAGTTCTTC. Amino acids: CASSPPGYNEQFF.

This clone showed up just once. CDR3 protein: CASSLDSGETPYEQYF. The DNA for the CDR3 is TGTGCCAGCAGCTTAGATAGCGGGGAGACCCCCTACGAGCAGTACTTC. The V gene is TRBV7-2, the J gene TRBJ2-7, with 8 bases aligning to TRBD2. The CDR3 length is 16 residues. V lost 1 base, J lost 2 bases, and 7 bases stayed unmatched. The germline CDR1 and CDR2 sequences are SGHTA and FQGNSA. The full variable domain, completed using reference TRBV7-2 and TRBJ2-7, is GAGVSQSPSNKVTEKGKDVELRCDPISGHTALYWYRQSLGQGLEFLIYFQGNSAPDKSGLPSDRFSAERTGGSVSTLTIQRTQQEDSAVYLCASSLDSGETPYEQYFGPGTRLTVT.

A few counts support this clone. CDR3 region: CASSPTVGEEPQHF. The CDR3 DNA reads TGTGCCAGCAGCCCAACCGTTGGCGAGGAGCCCCAGCATTTT. The chain uses TRBV7-2 and TRBJ1-5; D is ambiguous. With 5 bases removed from V and 8 bases from J, the gap between germline ends came to 16 bases. The V gene's germline CDR1 is SGHTA and CDR2 FQGNSA. The CDR3 covers 14 residues. The full variable domain, rest sourced from reference TRBV7-2 and TRBJ1-5, is GAGVSQSPSNKVTEKGKDVELRCDPISGHTALYWYRQSLGQGLEFLIYFQGNSAPDKSGLPSDRFSAERTGGSVSTLTIQRTQQEDSAVYLCASSPTVGEEPQHFGDGTRLSIL.

The chain joins TRBV10-3 to TRBJ2-2; 9 bases fit TRBD1. There are 16 residues in the CDR3. J lost 2 bases, V lost 4 bases, and 5 bases had no gene match. CDR1 is ENHRY, CDR2 SYGVKD, per germline. CDR3 bases: TGTGCCATCAGTGGAACAGGGGGCTCTAACACCGGGGAGCTGTTTTTT. As protein: CAISGTGGSNTGELFF.

CDR3 nucleotides: TGTGCCAGCAGCTTAGTCTCCGGGACAGCTTACGAGCAGTACTTC. This translates into CASSLVSGTAYEQYF. The rearrangement links TRBV11-3 to TRBJ2-7, with TRBD1 matching 7 bases. Germline CDR1 SGHNT, CDR2 YENEEA. The V and J ends lost 1 base and 4 bases, in that order; junction bases with no gene match: 7. This CDR3 is built from 15 residues.

The gene calls are TRBV18 and TRBJ1-5, with D perhaps TRBD1 (5 bases). Deletions cut 3 bases from V and 5 bases from J, with 11 bases between. This CDR3 region has 14 residues. Germline V gene sequence: CDR1 KGHSH, CDR2 LQKENI. CDR3 sequence reads: CASSPGPGDQPQHF. The CDR3 region has the DNA TGTGCCAGCTCACCCGGTCCGGGGGATCAGCCCCAGCATTTT.

This sequence joins TRBV13 and TRBJ1-4; 9 bases align to TRBD1. CDR1 is PRHDT and CDR2 is FYEKMQ in the germline V gene (reference sequence). V shed 5 bases and J 7 bases; nucleotides not matched to a gene: 14. The CDR3 is made up of 17 amino acids. The CDR3 nucleotides read TGTGCCAGCAGCCCCTCGGCACAGGGGGCGCGTGTTGAAAAACTGTTTTTT. Translation: CASSPSAQGARVEKLFF.

V gene TRBV5-1 combines with J gene TRBJ2-1, with TRBD2 identical over 11 bases. Germline-derived CDR1 and CDR2 are SGHRS and YFSETQ. The CDR3 length is 15 residues. J was trimmed by 7 bases and V by 3 bases; bases with no gene match: 6. Here the CDR3 DNA reads TGCGCCAGCAGCTGGGGGACTAGCGGCGGGAATGAGCAGTTCTTC. Translated, it gives CASSWGTSGGNEQFF.

The V gene is TRBV5-1, the J gene TRBJ2-3, with D possibly TRBD2 on 6 matching bases. This CDR3 contains 14 residues. The germline V gene encodes CDR1 SGHRS and CDR2 YFSETQ. Trimming took 2 bases from V and 4 from J, leaving 11 bases between them. The CDR3 sequence: CASSFGSRADTQYF. CDR3 DNA sequence: TGCGCCAGCAGCTTCGGGAGTCGGGCAGATACGCAGTATTTT.

This clone was recorded once. The J gene is TRBJ1-2, the V gene TRBV9; 12 bases agree with TRBD1. This CDR3 is built from 15 residues. Per germline, CDR1 SGDLS and CDR2 YYNGEE. With V trimmed by 2 bases and J by 2 bases, 1 base remained unmatched. CDR3 bases: TGTGCCAGCAGCGTGGGGACAGGGGGCAACTATGGCTACACCTTC. Translation: CASSVGTGGNYGYTF.

This clone came up a few times. The chain's CDR3 is CASSIDRMAGGSNQPQHF. In DNA form, the CDR3 reads TGTGCCAGTAGTATAGATCGGATGGCAGGGGGTAGCAATCAGCCCCAGCATTTT. The J gene is TRBJ1-5, the V gene TRBV19; 7 positions match TRBD1. The CDR3 sequence is 18 residues long. CDR1 and CDR2 (germline): LNHDA, SQIVND (reference sequence). V dropped 0 bases and J dropped 0; count of bases not matched to a gene: 8.

V usage is TRBV2 and J usage is TRBJ2-2, with TRBD2 matching over 13 bases. The CDR3 consists of 18 residues. With 6 bases clipped from V and 5 bases from J, the junction kept 12 bases outside the gene matches. From germline, CDR1 is SNHLY and CDR2 FYNNEI. CDR3: CASSRLAGGSEGTGELFF. CDR3 DNA sequence: TGTGCCAGCAGCAGACTAGCGGGAGGCTCGGAGGGAACCGGGGAGCTGTTTTTT.

The chain carries TRBV6-4 and TRBJ2-2; maybe TRBD2 (6 bases). This CDR3 contains 14 residues. The ends were cut back, 6 bases at V and 2 bases at J, with 10 bases in the middle. Germline CDR1 reads MRHNA; CDR2 reads SNTAGT. The CDR3 sequence is CASSPGTNTGELFF. For the CDR3, the DNA is TGTGCCAGCAGCCCTGGGACTAACACCGGGGAGCTGTTTTTT.

Comment on this clone: An end of the junction does not agree with germline; a read error may underlie this. The chain has TRBV29-1 and TRBJ1-1; TRBD1 aligns across 12 bases. CDR3 length equals 13 residues. Germline CDR1 reads SQVTM; CDR2 reads ANQGSEA. CDR3 coding DNA: TGCAGCGGGGACAGGGGGCTCAACAGTGAAGCTTTCTTT. It encodes CSGDRGLNSEAFF.

The chain carries TRBV7-9 and TRBJ2-3; 8 nucleotides line up with TRBD2. The CDR3 contains 14 residues. The junction had 5 bases not matched to a gene; V was cut back by 7 bases and J by 2 bases. Germline values: CDR1 SEHNR, CDR2 FQNEAQ (reference sequence). As DNA, the CDR3 is TGTGCCAGCACCCCACTAGCGGACACAGATACGCAGTATTTT. Encoded protein: CASTPLADTDTQYF. Complete variable domain (other parts from reference TRBV7-9 and TRBJ2-3): DTGVSQNPRHKITKRGQNVTFRCDPISEHNRLYWYRQTLGQGPEFLTYFQNEAQLEKSRLLSDRFSAERPKGSFSTLEIQRTEQGDSAMYLCASTPLADTDTQYFGPGTRLTVL.

This clone appeared a few times. The chain uses TRBV9 and TRBJ2-5; a possible D gene is TRBD2 (5 bases). With 4 bases removed from V and 4 bases from J, the gap between germline ends came to 14 bases. Germline V CDR1 and CDR2: SGDLS, YYNGEE. The CDR3 is 14 residues long. CDR3 loop: CASSFGPEGETQYF. The CDR3 DNA reads as TGTGCCAGCAGCTTCGGACCAGAGGGAGAGACCCAGTACTTC.

The CDR3: CASSANPRTQDTQYF. The DNA of the CDR3 is TGTGCCAGCAGCGCCAACCCCCGGACACAAGATACGCAGTATTTT. This rearrangement joins TRBV9 to TRBJ2-3, with D tentatively TRBD1 (5 bases). Trimming pared 3 bases from V and 5 bases from J, leaving 16 bases between. This CDR3 spans 15 amino acids. Germline CDR1 is SGDLS and CDR2 is YYNGEE.

The rearrangement links TRBV7-8 to TRBJ1-2; maybe TRBD1 (5 bases). The germline V and J ends were trimmed by 0 bases and 1 base, with 12 bases remaining between them. The CDR3 sequence is 16 residues long. Germline loops: CDR1 SGHVS, CDR2 FQNEAQ. The CDR3 loop is CASSLAPGLLNYGYTF. The CDR3 bases are TGTGCCAGCAGCTTAGCTCCGGGACTCCTTAACTATGGCTACACCTTC.

CDR3 residues: CASSWTGNTGELFF. The CDR3, as DNA: TGTGCCAGCAGTTGGACAGGGAACACCGGGGAGCTGTTTTTT. This chain connects TRBV28 to TRBJ2-2; 7 positions match TRBD1. Germline V gene sequence: CDR1 MDHEN, CDR2 SYDVKM. The CDR3 length is 14 residues. V dropped 4 bases and J dropped 1; count of bases not matched to a gene: 0.

This chain uses TRBV6-6 with TRBJ1-1; D is possibly TRBD1 (6 bases). Per germline, CDR1 MNHNY and CDR2 SVGAGI (reference sequence). The CDR3 totals 15 residues. Trimming pared 7 bases from V and 6 bases from J, leaving 21 bases between. CDR3 nucleotides: TGTGCCAGCACTCATGGGGGCAGGGGAGGGCCTGAAGCTTTCTTT. Translating gives CASTHGGRGGPEAFF.